This paragraph covers one TCR beta chain sequence. No antigen is known for it. Base-call qualities are not available, and no considerably larger clone is one nucleotide away. The immunoSEQ Assay was used to sequence TCR beta CDR3 regions from DNA. The source study handled its data this way. To compute T cell density, TCR beta template counts were normalized to usable DNA, which was estimated by amplifying housekeeping genes. Using the preseqR package, richness was estimated by extrapolating to 120,000 templates for tissue samples and 400,000 templates for PBMC samples. Clonality was taken to be one minus Pielou's evenness. Tissue-enriched TCRs were identified through differential abundance testing performed on productive amino-acid clonotypes, with a minimum total count of 5 and an alpha of 0.1. The Jaccard Index and the Morisita Overlap Index were used to measure repertoire overlap between compartments. GLIPH clustered TCR beta CDR3s with public tetramer-defined viral CDR3s; viral motifs required at least three viral sequences plus V-gene enrichment. TCRdb holds this immuneACCESS table with in-frame rearrangements only. Some clones are missing; in checked studies, unresolved V genes explain under half, and the rest has no known cause. The DNA gave D and trimming, while V, J and clone size come from that table. Recorded for this sample are some 52,000 clones; roughly 85% of them occurred a single time. The ten largest clones add up to roughly 18% of the sample.

At diagnosis, peripheral blood, uninvolved tumor-adjacent lung and tumor were collected and stored as a combination of fresh-frozen and FFPE material. For TCR repertoire profiling, blood samples were analyzed as peripheral blood mononuclear cells. The data were taken from a study of T cells in localized non-small cell lung cancer (dated by TCRdb to 2020 to 2021). For context, the study as a whole: The study examined T cell repertoires in approximately 240 patients with early-stage NSCLC and compared tumors with uninvolved tumor-adjacent lungs. NSCLC patients had a mean age of approximately 70 years, and around 130 were male and about a hundred female. The cohort was made up of 200 to 250 treatment-naive NSCLC patients whose localized lung tumors had been resected. Study-wide conclusions, independent of this receptor: A median of approximately 55 of the top 100 tumor clones were detected in paired uninvolved adjacent lung, and under 30 of these tumor clones were also found among the top 100 clones of the paired uninvolved adjacent lung. Longer overall survival was associated with higher blood T cell density, whereas shorter survival was associated with higher adjacent-lung clonality. Uninvolved tumor-adjacent lung showed the highest T cell clonality, higher than tumor, which suggests more focused antigenic responses in the uninvolved tumor-adjacent lung. Because multi-region sequencing of the tumors was not done, intratumor heterogeneity could not be ruled out. Because the study design was exploratory, TCR variables were selected using unadjusted p-values without false-discovery rate correction.

The receptor was derived from an older male donor with stage III squamous cell lung carcinoma. The sequences come from peripheral blood, collected before any cancer treatment.

For the CDR3, the sequence is CASSQGGGYEQYF. DNA sequence: TGTGCCAGCAGCCAGGGCGGGGGGTACGAGCAGTACTTC. The chain joins TRBV4-2 to TRBJ2-7; TRBD2 matches 8 bases in the middle. The CDR3 spans 13 residues, from the cysteine through the phenylalanine. Only CDR3 DNA is held: 39 bases, read in frame from base 1. The germline V and J ends show losses of 3 bases and 4 bases respectively, and no gene match explains 2 bases of the junction. The germline V gene sets CDR1 to LGHNA and CDR2 to YNFKEQ.